Listed below are T cell receptor beta chains from one sample, sequenced in a study of CD8 T cells in ankylosing spondylitis. In TCRdb, the 5' RACE reads were re-called with MiXCR into one record per CDR3 protein. The sample contains 400,000 or so distinct CDR3 sequences, roughly 26% of which appear only once. Sequencing was done on a sample of blood, either unsorted or a sorted T cell fraction (not recorded which). These receptors were obtained from a male donor with ankylosing spondylitis. Both conserved end residues are part of each CDR3. A D gene is named only where the DNA matches it firmly. Expanded clones are given a class, and other clones once, few, many or no size at all.

v_gene,len,d_gene,abundance,j_gene,CDR3nt,CDR3aa
TRBV19,16,TRBD2,-,TRBJ2-7,TGTGCCAGTAGTATAGTCCTAGCGGGAGATGACTACGAGCAGTACTTC,CASSIVLAGDDYEQYF
TRBV7-6,17,-,few,TRBJ2-1,TGTGCCAGCAGCTTACTACGGGCCGCCCCGTTCTACAATGAGCAGTTCTTC,CASSLLRAAPFYNEQFF
TRBV12-3/TRBV12-4,12,-,-,TRBJ2-3,TGTGCCAGCAGCTCCGTGTGGGATACGCAGTATTTT,CASSSVWDTQYF
TRBV11-2,14,-,-,TRBJ2-3,TGTGCCAGCAGCTTAGGACTAAATAAGAGCACGCAGTATTTT,CASSLGLNKSTQYF
TRBV7-2,15,TRBD1,-,TRBJ1-1,TGTGCCAGCAGCTTAGGGGACAGGGTTTCCACTGAAGCTTTCTTT,CASSLGDRVSTEAFF
TRBV29-1,12,-,few,TRBJ1-4,TGCAGCGCTGCGGACGCCTCCGAAAAACTGTTTTTT,CSAADASEKLFF
TRBV24-1,15,-,-,TRBJ2-2,TGTGCCACCAGTGGTCACGGGACACTCACCGGGGAGCTGTTTTTT,CATSGHGTLTGELFF
TRBV5-8,16,TRBD1,-,TRBJ2-3,TGTGCCAGCAGCCGGGGACAGTTTACAAACACAGATACGCAGTATTTT,CASSRGQFTNTDTQYF
TRBV24-1,20,-,-,TRBJ2-2,TGTGCCACCTCTCGGGTGGGAGGAAAGGCCGGCCCTTCGAACACCGGGGAGCTGTTTTTT,CATSRVGGKAGPSNTGELFF
TRBV3-1,16,TRBD2,-,TRBJ2-7,TGTGCCAGCAGCCCGGGACTAGCGGGAGCAACCTACGAGCAGTACTTC,CASSPGLAGATYEQYF
TRBV3-1,13,-,-,TRBJ2-3,TGTGCCAGCAGCCGAACTTTTCAAGATACGCAGTATTTT,CASSRTFQDTQYF
TRBV2,13,-,-,TRBJ2-7,TGTGCCAGCAGTAGCGACGGTTCCTACGAGCAGTACTTC,CASSSDGSYEQYF
TRBV7-9,17,-,-,TRBJ1-6,TGTGCCAGCAGCTCGCCGACGGGAAGCTCCTATAATTCGCCCCTCCACTTT,CASSSPTGSSYNSPLHF
TRBV15,17,-,-,TRBJ2-5,TGTGCCACCAGCAGAGATGCCATCGGGGGCGGAAGGGAGACCCAGTACTTC,CATSRDAIGGGRETQYF
TRBV19,17,TRBD2,many,TRBJ2-6,TGTGCCAGTAGTATAGGGGGAGGGTTGGCTGGGGCCAACGTCCTGACTTTC,CASSIGGGLAGANVLTF
TRBV20-1,15,-,-,TRBJ2-1,TGCAGTGCTAGAGACGGTAGACCCGCCTACAATGAGCAGTTCTTC,CSARDGRPAYNEQFF
TRBV27,15,-,-,TRBJ2-7,TGTGCCAGCAGTTTAATGGGGGGTGTATCCTACGAGCAGTACTTC,CASSLMGGVSYEQYF
TRBV7-2,15,TRBD1,-,TRBJ1-5,TGTGCCAGCATCGGTCCCGGGACAGGGAATCAGCCCCAGCATTTT,CASIGPGTGNQPQHF
TRBV7-2,15,-,few,TRBJ1-5,TGTGCCAGCAGCTTAGCGATCGGGTGGGGACAGCCCCAGCATTTT,CASSLAIGWGQPQHF
TRBV9,13,-,few,TRBJ2-1,TGTGCCAGCAGCGTAGGTGTATACAATGAGCAGTTCTTC,CASSVGVYNEQFF
TRBV20-1,14,TRBD1,few,TRBJ1-5,TGCAGTGCTACAGGGGGAAAAGGCAATCAGCCCCAGCATTTT,CSATGGKGNQPQHF
TRBV6-1,14,TRBD1,-,TRBJ1-5,TGTGCCAGCAGTGCGGACAGGGGAATTCAGCCCCAGCATTTT,CASSADRGIQPQHF
TRBV12-3/TRBV12-4,12,-,-,TRBJ1-2,TGTGCCAGCAGTAAGGGACGGCGGGACTACACCTTC,CASSKGRRDYTF
TRBV7-2,15,-,-,TRBJ1-5,TGTGCCAGCAGCCGTACAGGGACGCGGGATCAGCCCCAGCATTTT,CASSRTGTRDQPQHF
TRBV20-1,14,-,few,TRBJ1-1,TGCAGTGCTCATCGGCGGGCCGGGTATAGTGAAGCTTTCTTT,CSAHRRAGYSEAFF
TRBV20-1,14,TRBD1,few,TRBJ2-7,TGCAGTGCACCCCGGGACAGGGTGGCCTACGAGCAGTACTTC,CSAPRDRVAYEQYF